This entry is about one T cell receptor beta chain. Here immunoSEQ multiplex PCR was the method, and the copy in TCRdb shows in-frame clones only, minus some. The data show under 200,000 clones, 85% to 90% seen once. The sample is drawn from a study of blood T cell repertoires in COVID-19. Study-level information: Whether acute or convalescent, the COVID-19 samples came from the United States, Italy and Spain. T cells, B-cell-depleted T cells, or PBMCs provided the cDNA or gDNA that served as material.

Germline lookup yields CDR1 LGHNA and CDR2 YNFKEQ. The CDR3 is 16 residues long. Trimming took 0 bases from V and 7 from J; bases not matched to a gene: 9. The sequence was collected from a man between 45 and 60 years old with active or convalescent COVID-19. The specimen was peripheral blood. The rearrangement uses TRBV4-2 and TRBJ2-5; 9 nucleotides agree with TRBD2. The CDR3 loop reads CASSQDKRGAGGTQYF. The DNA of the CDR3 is TGTGCCAGCAGCCAAGATAAGCGGGGGGCAGGGGGGACCCAGTACTTC.